This is a list of T cell receptor beta chains from one sample in a study of shared clonotypes between healthy human individuals. Sequencing was performed with immunoSEQ multiplex PCR; in TCRdb, only in-frame clones are kept and a portion is missing. In the table there are fewer than 650,000 clones, 60% to 85% of which are singletons. Sequencing was done on a sample of PBMCs. Receptor source: a woman in her 40s in good health. Some clones in this sample may be carry-over from other donors' samples. Each CDR3 is given with its conserved first and last residue. Fields, in order: V gene, J gene, clone size, D gene, CDR3 protein, CDR3 DNA. The D gene is left open where the match is weak. Size is omitted from some rows. Given values are once, few, many or a class for expanded clones.

TRBV2	TRBJ1-2	-	-	CASRRQSYGYTF	TGTGCCAGCAGACGACAGTCTTATGGCTACACCTTC
TRBV2	TRBJ2-7	-	-	CASSSIGQIPYEQYF	TGTGCCAGCAGTAGTATTGGGCAGATCCCCTACGAGCAGTACTTC
TRBV4-1	TRBJ2-2	once	-	CASSPRGPQTGELFF	TGCGCCAGCAGCCCCCGAGGGCCTCAAACCGGGGAGCTGTTTTTT
TRBV5-1	TRBJ1-4	few	-	CASSFTGPGNEKLFF	TGCGCCAGCAGCTTTACGGGCCCCGGCAATGAAAAACTGTTTTTT
TRBV5-1	TRBJ2-5	-	TRBD2	CASSLAGSGSGETQYF	TGCGCCAGCAGCTTAGCGGGTAGCGGGAGTGGTGAGACCCAGTACTTC
TRBV5-8	TRBJ2-7	-	-	CASSTGAFGEQYF	TGTGCCAGCAGCACCGGGGCATTCGGCGAGCAGTACTTC
TRBV4-2	TRBJ2-7	-	TRBD2	CASSQGGGSGYEQYF	TGTGCCAGCAGCCAAGGGGGCGGGAGCGGCTACGAGCAGTACTTC
TRBV10-3	TRBJ2-3	-	TRBD2	CAISELAGTDTQYF	TGTGCCATCAGTGAGCTAGCGGGGACAGATACGCAGTATTTT
TRBV2	TRBJ1-3	few	-	CASSERSEGTIYF	TGTGCCAGCAGTGAAAGGTCGGAGGGTACCATATATTTT
TRBV5-6	TRBJ2-7	-	TRBD2	CASKASGIDYEQYF	TGTGCCAGCAAAGCTAGCGGGATTGACTACGAGCAGTACTTC
TRBV15	TRBJ2-7	-	-	CATSPGWPGKYEQYF	TGTGCCACCAGCCCCGGGTGGCCGGGGAAGTACGAGCAGTACTTC
TRBV5-1	TRBJ2-3	-	-	CASRAGTSTDTQYF	TGCGCCAGCAGGGCCGGGACTAGCACAGATACGCAGTATTTT
TRBV16	TRBJ1-4	-	-	CASSPTGKADEKLFF	TGTGCCAGCAGCCCTACAGGGAAAGCGGATGAAAAACTGTTTTTT
TRBV7-3	TRBJ2-1	once	-	CASSFSREAYNEQFF	TGTGCCAGCAGCTTCTCCAGGGAAGCCTACAATGAGCAGTTCTTC
TRBV6-5	TRBJ2-5	-	TRBD1	CASRNRGETQYF	TGTGCCAGCAGGAACAGGGGGGAGACCCAGTACTTC
TRBV11-1	TRBJ2-1	-	-	CASSSGLASNEQFF	TGTGCCAGCAGCTCTGGGCTAGCGAGCAATGAGCAGTTCTTC
TRBV5-1	TRBJ2-1	-	-	CASSLGVSTYNEQFF	TGCGCCAGCAGCTTAGGGGTCTCAACCTACAATGAGCAGTTCTTC
TRBV20-1	TRBJ2-5	-	-	CSAKAETQYF	TGCAGTGCTAAGGCGGAGACCCAGTACTTC
TRBV29-1	TRBJ1-2	-	TRBD1	CSGRTGGDGYTF	TGCAGCGGGAGGACAGGGGGCGATGGCTACACCTTC
TRBV2	TRBJ1-2	-	TRBD1	CASSSGQGGIYGYTF	TGTGCCAGCAGTTCAGGACAGGGTGGGATTTATGGCTACACCTTC
TRBV5-1	TRBJ2-1	-	-	CASSLRGGEQFF	TGCGCCAGCAGCTTGAGGGGCGGGGAGCAGTTCTTC
TRBV4-1	TRBJ1-4	-	TRBD1	CASSLLQGADEKLFF	TGCGCCAGCAGTCTCCTGCAGGGGGCCGATGAAAAACTGTTTTTT
TRBV28	TRBJ2-1	-	TRBD2	CASSPGLAEGEQFF	TGTGCCAGCAGTCCCGGACTAGCCGAGGGTGAGCAGTTCTTC
TRBV10-2	TRBJ2-7	-	TRBD2	CASSEALGRDEQYF	TGCGCCAGCAGTGAGGCCTTGGGGAGGGACGAGCAGTACTTC
TRBV5-1	TRBJ2-1	-	TRBD2	CASSHGLASNEQFF	TGCGCCAGCAGCCACGGACTAGCGAGCAATGAGCAGTTCTTC
TRBV5-8	TRBJ1-1	-	-	CASSARHFGGRAFF	TGTGCCAGCAGCGCGCGCCACTTTGGGGGGCGAGCTTTCTTT
TRBV29-1	TRBJ2-3	-	TRBD2	CSVWGGGRTDTQYF	TGCAGCGTATGGGGGGGCGGGAGGACAGATACGCAGTATTTT
TRBV5-1	TRBJ1-1	-	-	CASSFLVGATNTEAFF	TGCGCCAGCAGCTTTCTGGTGGGGGCTACGAACACTGAAGCTTTCTTT
TRBV15	TRBJ2-1	-	-	CATSIRGGNEQFF	TGTGCCACCAGCATCAGGGGGGGCAATGAGCAGTTCTTC
TRBV13	TRBJ2-1	once	-	CASSLVRGHFEQFF	TGTGCCAGCAGCTTAGTTCGGGGACACTTTGAGCAGTTCTTC
TRBV2	TRBJ1-1	-	TRBD1	CASSGQDNTEAFF	TGTGCCAGCAGCGGACAGGATAACACTGAAGCTTTCTTT
TRBV2	TRBJ1-5	-	-	CASTTRGGGQPQHF	TGTGCCAGCACCACCCGCGGGGGGGGTCAGCCCCAGCATTTT
TRBV10-2	TRBJ1-5	-	TRBD1	CASRGQGNQPQHF	TGCGCCAGCAGGGGACAGGGCAATCAGCCCCAGCATTTT
TRBV15	TRBJ2-7	-	-	CATSTRGGTARYEQYF	TGTGCCACCAGCACTAGAGGGGGGACAGCTCGGTACGAGCAGTACTTC
TRBV15	TRBJ1-2	-	-	CATSLDSEPTLYGYTF	TGTGCCACCAGCCTGGACAGCGAGCCAACTCTCTATGGCTACACCTTC
TRBV7-9	TRBJ1-2	-	-	CASSLTRDPWGYTF	TGTGCCAGCAGCTTAACGAGGGACCCCTGGGGCTACACCTTC
TRBV10-1	TRBJ1-2	-	-	CASSGVGESGYTF	TGCGCCAGCAGTGGCGTAGGGGAAAGTGGCTACACCTTC
TRBV11-2	TRBJ2-2	-	-	CASSRTGTNTGELFF	TGTGCCAGCAGCCGTACCGGGACGAACACCGGGGAGCTGTTTTTT
TRBV2	TRBJ1-4	-	-	CASKTGNFNEKLFF	TGTGCCAGCAAGACGGGAAACTTTAATGAAAAACTGTTTTTT
TRBV29-1	TRBJ2-5	-	-	CSGGQGGEQYF	TGCAGCGGCGGACAAGGAGGTGAGCAGTACTTC
TRBV10-3	TRBJ1-1	-	-	CAISESGGIPEAFF	TGTGCCATCAGTGAGTCTGGGGGGATTCCTGAAGCTTTCTTT
TRBV27	TRBJ2-1	-	TRBD2	CASSLSRGGSYNEQFF	TGTGCCAGCAGTTTATCCCGGGGGGGCTCCTACAATGAGCAGTTCTTC
TRBV6-6	TRBJ1-4	-	-	CASSYSPVRRDEKLFF	TGTGCCAGCAGTTACTCGCCGGTTCGGAGAGATGAAAAATTGTTTTTT
TRBV28	TRBJ2-5	-	-	CASSPGDLVETQYF	TGTGCCAGCAGTCCGGGAGATTTGGTGGAGACCCAGTACTTC
TRBV5-1	TRBJ1-4	-	TRBD1	CASSPYPRTLGGQGKLFF	TGCGCCAGCAGCCCGTACCCCCGGACCCTCGGCGGACAGGGAAAACTGTTTTTT
TRBV27	TRBJ2-1	-	TRBD2	CASSFGTSGVNEQFF	TGTGCCAGCAGTTTCGGGACTAGCGGGGTCAATGAGCAGTTCTTC
TRBV27	TRBJ2-7	-	TRBD2	CASSPGASGVQYF	TGTGCCAGCAGCCCCGGGGCTAGCGGGGTGCAGTACTTC
TRBV2	TRBJ1-2	-	TRBD1	CASRPGQGEIYGYTF	TGTGCCAGCAGACCGGGACAGGGGGAAATCTATGGCTACACCTTC
TRBV11-2	TRBJ2-7	-	TRBD2	CASSPIVAGGYEQYF	TGTGCCAGCAGCCCCATCGTAGCGGGAGGGTATGAGCAGTACTTC
TRBV2	TRBJ2-1	once	-	CASSVERADNEQFF	TGTGCCAGCAGTGTTGAGAGGGCGGACAATGAGCAGTTCTTC
TRBV25-1	TRBJ2-4	-	-	CASSEFKGENIQYF	TGTGCCAGCAGTGAATTTAAGGGGGAAAACATTCAGTACTTC
TRBV7-9	TRBJ2-3	many	-	CASGQSRTDTQYF	TGTGCCAGCGGGCAGAGCCGCACAGATACGCAGTATTTT
TRBV11-2	TRBJ2-1	-	-	CASSLLGVYNEQFF	TGTGCCAGCAGCTTATTGGGGGTATACAATGAGCAGTTCTTC
TRBV7-3	TRBJ2-3	-	TRBD2	CASSPRLAGGFFSTDTQYF	TGTGCCAGCAGCCCCCGACTAGCGGGAGGCTTTTTTAGCACAGATACGCAGTATTTT
TRBV11-2	TRBJ2-4	-	TRBD2	CASRRAGASQNIQYF	TGTGCCAGCAGGAGAGCGGGAGCAAGCCAAAACATTCAGTACTTC
TRBV28	TRBJ2-7	-	TRBD1	CASSWDRPYEQYF	TGTGCCAGCAGTTGGGACAGACCCTACGAGCAGTACTTC
TRBV19	TRBJ1-5	-	TRBD1	CASSPDRVLGPQHF	TGTGCCAGTAGTCCTGACAGGGTACTCGGGCCCCAGCATTTT
TRBV7-8	TRBJ2-1	few	-	CASSLSGEQFF	TGTGCCAGCAGCTTAAGCGGTGAGCAGTTCTTC
TRBV29-1	TRBJ2-2	few	-	CSVGGKTGELFF	TGCAGCGTTGGTGGGAAGACCGGGGAGCTGTTTTTT
TRBV28	TRBJ2-7	-	-	CASPPNPTILASEQYF	TGTGCCAGTCCCCCAAACCCCACCATCTTAGCTTCCGAGCAGTACTTC